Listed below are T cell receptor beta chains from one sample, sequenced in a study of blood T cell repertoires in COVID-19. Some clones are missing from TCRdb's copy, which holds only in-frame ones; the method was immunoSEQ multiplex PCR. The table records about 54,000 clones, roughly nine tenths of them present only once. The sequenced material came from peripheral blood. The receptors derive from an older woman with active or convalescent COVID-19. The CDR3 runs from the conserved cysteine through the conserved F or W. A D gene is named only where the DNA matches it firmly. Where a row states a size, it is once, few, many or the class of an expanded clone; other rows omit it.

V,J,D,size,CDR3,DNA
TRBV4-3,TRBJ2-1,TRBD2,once,CASSQGRGLANEQFF,TGCGCCAGCAGCCAAGGAAGGGGACTAGCCAATGAGCAGTTCTTC
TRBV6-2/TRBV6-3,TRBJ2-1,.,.,CASSSIRDGGTFEQFF,TGTGCCAGCAGCTCCATCCGGGACGGGGGTACGTTTGAGCAGTTCTTC
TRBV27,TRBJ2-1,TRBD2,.,CASSLEGTRDNEQFF,TGTGCCAGCAGTTTAGAGGGGACTAGGGATAATGAGCAGTTCTTC
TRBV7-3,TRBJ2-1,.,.,CASSLGHDNEQFF,TGTGCCAGCAGCCTCGGACACGACAATGAGCAGTTCTTC
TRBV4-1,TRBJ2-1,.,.,CASSLKPLGGEQFF,TGCGCCAGCAGCCTCAAACCTCTAGGGGGTGAGCAGTTCTTC
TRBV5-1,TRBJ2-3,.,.,CASSLGLEITSDTQYF,TGCGCCAGCAGCTTGGGACTAGAGATTACTTCAGATACGCAGTATTTT
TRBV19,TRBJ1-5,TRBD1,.,CASRKKGGGDQNQPQHF,TGTGCCAGTAGAAAAAAAGGGGGCGGGGATCAAAATCAGCCCCAGCATTTT
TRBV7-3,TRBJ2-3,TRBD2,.,CASSLAGGPGDTQYF,TGTGCCAGCAGCTTAGCGGGGGGCCCGGGAGATACGCAGTATTTT
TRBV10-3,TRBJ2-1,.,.,CAISGTITDNEQFF,TGTGCCATCAGTGGGACTATAACCGACAATGAGCAGTTCTTC
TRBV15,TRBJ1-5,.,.,CATSRDLNRANQPQHF,TGTGCCACCAGCAGGGACTTAAACAGGGCCAATCAGCCCCAGCATTTT
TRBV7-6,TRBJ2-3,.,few,CASSLPGTDTQYF,TGTGCCAGCAGCTTACCGGGCACAGATACGCAGTATTTT
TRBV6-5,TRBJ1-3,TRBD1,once,CASSYQGAQSGNTIYF,TGTGCCAGCAGTTACCAGGGGGCGCAGTCTGGAAACACCATATATTTT
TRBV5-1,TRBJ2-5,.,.,CASSLAGQIQETQYF,TGCGCCAGCAGCTTGGCAGGACAGATACAAGAGACCCAGTACTTC
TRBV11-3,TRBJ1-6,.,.,CASSLDGGNSPLHF,TGTGCCAGCAGCTTAGATGGGGGGAATTCACCCCTCCACTTT
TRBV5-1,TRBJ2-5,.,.,CASSLGRYQETQYF,TGCGCCAGCAGCTTGGGGAGGTACCAAGAGACCCAGTACTTC
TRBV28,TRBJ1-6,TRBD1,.,CASSLGGQVGSPLHF,TGTGCCAGCAGTTTAGGAGGACAGGTGGGTTCACCCCTCCACTTT
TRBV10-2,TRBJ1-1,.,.,CASQGPGTEAFF,TGCGCCAGTCAGGGGCCGGGCACTGAAGCTTTCTTT
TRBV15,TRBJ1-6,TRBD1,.,CATSRDLNRGGNSPLHF,TGTGCCACCAGCAGAGATCTAAACAGGGGCGGGAATTCACCCCTCCACTTT
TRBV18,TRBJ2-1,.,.,CASSTLLENEQFF,TGTGCCAGCTCAACCCTTCTAGAAAATGAGCAGTTCTTC
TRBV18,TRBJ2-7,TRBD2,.,CASSPPGGGDYEQYF,TGTGCCAGCTCACCTCCCGGCGGGGGGGACTACGAGCAGTACTTC
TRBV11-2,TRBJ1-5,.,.,CASSSGSPFSPQHF,TGTGCCAGCAGCTCCGGTAGCCCTTTTTCGCCCCAGCATTTT
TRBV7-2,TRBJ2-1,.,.,CASSLAQGWNEQFF,TGTGCCAGCAGCTTAGCTCAGGGTTGGAATGAGCAGTTCTTC
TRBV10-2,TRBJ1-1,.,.,CASRKGRGSTEAFF,TGCGCCAGCCGGAAGGGTCGGGGTAGCACTGAAGCTTTCTTT
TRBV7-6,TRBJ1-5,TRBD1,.,CASSPTGLPNQPQHF,TGTGCCAGCAGCCCGACAGGGCTACCCAATCAGCCCCAGCATTTT
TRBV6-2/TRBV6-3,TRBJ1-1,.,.,CASSYSWTDMNTEAFF,TGTGCCAGCAGTTACTCTTGGACAGATATGAACACTGAAGCTTTCTTT
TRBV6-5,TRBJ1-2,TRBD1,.,CASTRDSRLNYGYTF,TGTGCCAGCACCCGGGACAGCCGCCTTAACTATGGCTACACCTTC
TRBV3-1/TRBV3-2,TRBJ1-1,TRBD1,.,CASSQITGDVEAFF,TGTGCCAGCAGCCAGATTACAGGGGACGTTGAAGCTTTCTTT
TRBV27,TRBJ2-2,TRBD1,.,CASTDRGTGELFF,TGTGCCAGCACCGACAGGGGCACCGGGGAGCTGTTTTTT
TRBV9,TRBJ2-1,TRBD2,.,CASSGGGAGGPNEQFF,TGTGCCAGCAGCGGAGGTGGGGCGGGGGGGCCCAATGAGCAGTTCTTC
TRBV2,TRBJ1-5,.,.,CASRRDINQPQHF,TGTGCCAGCAGACGGGACATCAATCAGCCCCAGCATTTT
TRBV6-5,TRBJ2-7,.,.,CASSYSSDSPGEQYF,TGTGCCAGCAGTTACTCTTCGGACTCGCCGGGGGAGCAGTACTTC
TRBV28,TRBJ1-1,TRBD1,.,CASSLAGGRITEAFF,TGTGCCAGCAGTTTGGCAGGGGGAAGAATAACTGAAGCTTTCTTT
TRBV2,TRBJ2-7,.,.,CASSLRQGIPYEQYF,TGTGCCAGCAGTCTCAGGCAGGGGATCCCCTACGAGCAGTACTTC
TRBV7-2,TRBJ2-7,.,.,CASSPRDIAYEQYF,TGTGCCAGCAGCCCTCGGGACATAGCCTACGAGCAGTACTTC
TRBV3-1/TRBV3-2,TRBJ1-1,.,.,CASLAAGESEAFF,TGTGCCAGCCTCGCGGCCGGTGAGTCTGAAGCTTTCTTT
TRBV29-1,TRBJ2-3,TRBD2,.,CSVGLAGDTQYF,TGCAGCGTGGGACTAGCAGGGGATACGCAGTATTTT
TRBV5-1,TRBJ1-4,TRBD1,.,CASSLWDSPTNEKLFF,TGCGCCAGCAGCCTATGGGACAGCCCGACTAATGAAAAACTGTTTTTT
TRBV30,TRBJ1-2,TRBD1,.,CAWSFRQGWDGYTF,TGTGCCTGGAGTTTCAGACAGGGGTGGGATGGCTACACCTTC
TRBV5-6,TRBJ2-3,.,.,CASSLSGVRGTDTQYF,TGTGCCAGCAGCTTGTCGGGGGTTCGGGGCACAGATACGCAGTATTTT
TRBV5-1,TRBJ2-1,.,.,CASSRFSGIRFGNEQFF,TGCGCCAGCAGTCGATTTTCAGGGATAAGGTTCGGCAATGAGCAGTTCTTC
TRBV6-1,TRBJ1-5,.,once,CASSEVYSNQPQHF,TGTGCCAGCAGTGAAGTATATAGCAATCAGCCCCAGCATTTT
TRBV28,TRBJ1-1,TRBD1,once,CASRRDRELNTEAFF,TGTGCCAGCAGACGGGACAGGGAGTTGAACACTGAAGCTTTCTTT
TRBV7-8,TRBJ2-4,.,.,CASSPWEDPQYF,TGTGCCAGCAGTCCCTGGGAGGACCCTCAGTACTTC
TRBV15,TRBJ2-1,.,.,CATSRDIFTYNEQFF,TGTGCCACCAGCAGAGATATTTTTACCTACAATGAGCAGTTCTTC
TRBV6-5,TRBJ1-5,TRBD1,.,CASSRGQLNQPQHF,TGTGCCAGCAGCCGGGGACAGCTCAATCAGCCCCAGCATTTT
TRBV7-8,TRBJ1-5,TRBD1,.,CASSLGQGEEYGQPQHF,TGTGCCAGCAGCCTGGGACAGGGCGAGGAATACGGTCAGCCCCAGCATTTT
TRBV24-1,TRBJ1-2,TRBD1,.,CATSDPGQGDYGYTF,TGTGCCACCAGTGACCCGGGACAGGGGGACTATGGCTACACCTTC
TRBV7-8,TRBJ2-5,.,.,CASSRGGAQETQYF,TGTGCCAGCAGCCGAGGAGGCGCTCAAGAGACCCAGTACTTC
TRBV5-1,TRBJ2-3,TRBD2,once,CASRPGTSGVDTQYF,TGCGCCAGCAGACCTGGGACTAGCGGGGTGGATACGCAGTATTTT
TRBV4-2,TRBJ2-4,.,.,CASSQGQLAKNIQYF,TGTGCCAGCAGCCAAGGGCAATTAGCCAAAAACATTCAGTACTTC
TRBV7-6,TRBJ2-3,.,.,CASSRPGQNTQYF,TGTGCCAGCAGCCGACCTGGGCAGAATACGCAGTATTTT
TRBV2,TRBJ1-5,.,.,CASSNLLSGQPQHF,TGTGCCAGCAGTAACCTGTTAAGCGGTCAGCCCCAGCATTTT